This T cell receptor beta chain comes out of a study of Ad26.COV2.S vaccination and SARS-CoV-2 variants. Study-level points and caveats: Non-spike TCR breadth showed similarity between vaccine and placebo recipients.

This clone was seen once. The antigen is undetermined. This sample also contains other DNA sequences that code for the same CDR3. The method was immunoSEQ multiplex PCR; TCRdb's version includes in-frame clones alone and lacks a portion of them. The sample yields hundreds of thousands of clones, roughly 90% seen once. Treatment defined: around 19 received Ad26.COV2.S at low or high dose, single or two shots; about five received placebo; per-sample allocation not given. Each sample was drawn 63 days after the first injection (of vaccine or placebo). V shed 4 bases and J shed 3 bases, with 11 bases lying between them. This CDR3 contains 13 residues. Germline values: CDR1 SGHRS, CDR2 YFSETQ.

The chain has TRBV5-1 and TRBJ2-7, with D perhaps matching TRBD1 (6 bases). The receptor's source is a person between 18 and 59 years old who received the Ad26.COV2.S COVID-19 vaccine or a placebo. Specimen: peripheral blood, collected in a trial of Ad26.COV2.S vaccine versus placebo. This CDR3 reads CASSPLGGYEQYF. The CDR3 DNA reads TGCGCCAGCAGCCCTCTAGGGGGCTACGAGCAGTACTTC. Supplemented by reference TRBV5-1 and TRBJ2-7, the full variable domain reads KAGVTQTPRYLIKTRGQQVTLSCSPISGHRSVSWYQQTPGQGLQFLFEYFSETQRNKGNFPGRFSGRQFSNSRSEMNVSTLELGDSALYLCASSPLGGYEQYFGPGTRLTVT.